The present T cell receptor beta chain was sequenced within a study of identical twins. Only a few counts were recorded for this clonotype. TCRdb itself ran the 5' RACE reads through MiXCR, one entry per CDR3 protein. This table has 1.5 million or so distinct CDR3 sequences, less than 35% appearing once. This clonotype originated in a newborn girl in good health. Sequenced material: cord blood.

The CDR3 region has the DNA TGTGCCAGCAGCTCTTTCCCAGGGGCTACGGGCTACAATGAGCAGTTCTTC. Amino acid sequence: CASSSFPGATGYNEQFF. The chain links TRBV7-2 to TRBJ2-1; the D gene is possibly TRBD1 (6 bases). There are 17 residues in the CDR3. From germline, CDR1 is SGHTA and CDR2 FQGNSA. Deletions cut 4 bases from V and 3 bases from J, with 19 bases between. The full variable domain, its missing parts supplied by reference TRBV7-2 and TRBJ2-1, is GAGVSQSPSNKVTEKGKDVELRCDPISGHTALYWYRQSLGQGLEFLIYFQGNSAPDKSGLPSDRFSAERTGGSVSTLTIQRTQQEDSAVYLCASSSFPGATGYNEQFFGPGTRLTVL.